This record covers a single T cell receptor beta chain. This specimen comes from a study of T cells after yellow fever vaccination. One entry per CDR3 protein, called by TCRdb with MiXCR from the 5' RACE reads. The table records 500,000 to 650,000 distinct CDR3 sequences, about 12% of them present only once. The ends were cut back, 3 bases at V and 3 bases at J, with 7 bases in the middle. The CDR3 sequence is 13 residues long. Germline V gene data show CDR1 as LNHNV and CDR2 as YYDKDF (reference sequence). This sequence originates from a man under 40 who received the YFV17D yellow fever vaccine. The sequencing here drew on PBMCs, taken on the day of the yellow fever booster vaccination. The V call is TRBV15, the J call TRBJ2-3; no clear D gene. DNA of the CDR3: TGTGCCACCAGCAGTGGAGTTACAGATACGCAGTATTTT. It codes for CATSSGVTDTQYF. Full variable domain (rest looked up from reference TRBV15 and TRBJ2-3): DAMVIQNPRYQVTQFGKPVTLSCSQTLNHNVMYWYQQKSSQAPKLLFHYYDKDFNNEADTPDNFQSRRPNTSFCFLDIRSPGLGDTAMYLCATSSGVTDTQYFGPGTRLTVL.